This TCR beta chain emerged from a study of OX40 agonist ivuxolimab in advanced cancers. As for the study in general: In three patients, partial responses were observed, one with hepatocellular carcinoma and two with cutaneous melanoma. Study outcomes and limitations: There were also nonresponders showing low normalized T-cell clonal expansion.

Comment on this clone: No antigen is known for it.

V was cut by 0 bases and J by 2 bases, with 14 bases left in between. Germline CDR1 and CDR2: LGHNA and YSLEER. The CDR3 consists of 17 residues. Measured with immunoSEQ multiplex PCR; TCRdb has only the in-frame clones, and not every one. The sample has about 34,000 clones, around 84% seen once; the top ten hold 2.6%. The starting material was CD4+ or CD8+ T cells sorted from blood, obtained in a trial of the OX40 agonist ivuxolimab. This clonotype originated in an adult with an advanced solid tumor such as melanoma, head and neck, liver or kidney cancer. The V and J genes are TRBV4-3 and TRBJ2-1; maybe TRBD2 (5 bases). The CDR3 spells CASSQDVPSLPYNEQFF. The CDR3 coding sequence is TGCGCCAGCAGCCAAGATGTGCCTAGCCTTCCCTACAATGAGCAGTTCTTC.